This entry lists 28 T cell receptor beta chains sequenced from one sample in a study of molecular identifiers for immune sequencing clone quantification listed by TCRdb under 2018. The library was made by PCR. Sequencer: NextSeq 500. TCRdb handled the public reads itself, with Q25 trimming in fastp and clone calling in MiXCR, and kept productive beta chains. All rows with the same CDR3 protein become a single entry with the most common DNA and genes. This sample holds some 590,000 distinct CDR3 sequences; 25% were observed only once. The biggest ten clones account for about 0.84% of the sample. The sequencing sample was made of naive CD8+ T cells from blood, with Jurkat cell RNA spiked in. This specimen's cell subset or site label, per the study, means: FACS-sorted CD8+CD4-CCR7+CD45RA+ naive T cells. These receptors were obtained from a human donor in good health. Some libraries in this study had Jurkat cell RNA spiked in.

At least ten counts were recorded for this clonotype. V is TRBV13 and J is TRBJ2-2, with 11 nucleotides matching TRBD1. CDR1 is PRHDT and CDR2 is FYEKMQ in the germline V gene (reference sequence). CDR3 size: 14 residues. Trimming cost V 5 bases and J 10 bases; bases outside gene matches: 6. Here the CDR3 reads CASSPWTGGEELFF. CDR3 in DNA: TGTGCCAGCAGCCCATGGACAGGGGGCGAGGAGCTGTTTTTT. Using reference TRBV13 and TRBJ2-2 for the parts outside the CDR3, the full variable domain is AAGVIQSPRHLIKEKRETATLKCYPIPRHDTVYWYQQGPGQDPQFLISFYEKMQSDKGSIPDRFSAQQFSDYHSELNMSSLELGDSALYFCASSPWTGGEELFFGEGSRLTVL.

As to this clonotype: Given the absence of the conserved phenylalanine or tryptophan at the CDR3 end, a read error is likely. The chain uses TRBV4-3 and TRBJ2-7; D might be TRBD2 (6 bases). Trimming removed 0 bases from V and 0 bases from J, with 12 bases in between. This CDR3 contains 16 residues. Per germline, CDR1 LGHNA and CDR2 YSLEER. Here the CDR3 DNA reads TGCGCCAGCAGCCAAGAATTGGGGGGTCGCTCCTACGAGCAGTACCTC. As protein: CASSQELGGRSYEQYL.

With respect to this clonotype: A much larger clone differs from this one at a single base, so this may be a read error. The CDR3 nucleotides read TGTCCCAGCAGCTATGCCAGCAAGGGGACCGGGGAGCTGTTTTTT. Translation gives CPSSYASKGTGELFF. The chain has TRBV6-5 and TRBJ2-2, with D tentatively TRBD1 (5 bases). This CDR3 is 15 amino acids long. Germline CDR1 MNHEY, CDR2 SVGAGI.

This clonotype was found many times. This chain connects TRBV29-1 to TRBJ2-3, with TRBD2 matching 7 bases. In germline, CDR1 is SQVTM, CDR2 ANQGSEA. With V trimmed by 6 bases and J by 2 bases, 11 bases remained unmatched. The CDR3 contains 15 residues. CDR3 loop: CSVEDWGGDTDTQYF. CDR3 DNA sequence: TGCAGCGTGGAGGATTGGGGAGGGGACACAGATACGCAGTATTTT.

This clonotype was counted at least ten times. V is TRBV5-6 and J is TRBJ2-7, with D uncertain. The germline V and J ends were trimmed by 4 bases and 2 bases, with 13 bases remaining between them. In germline, CDR1 is SGHDT, CDR2 YYEEEE. This CDR3 spans 14 amino acids. The CDR3 nucleotides are TGTGCCAGCAGCCCGAGCCTGTCCCCCTACGAGCAGTACTTC. Encoded protein: CASSPSLSPYEQYF.

This clonotype was seen a few times. This chain joins TRBV27 and TRBJ2-3; D not certain. The V gene lost 6 bases and the J gene lost 1 base, with 8 bases spanning the gap. The CDR3 contains 13 residues. Germline CDR1 is MNHEY and CDR2 is SMNVEV (reference sequence). CDR3 coding DNA: TGTGCCAGCAGGGCCGTTGGCACAGATACGCAGTATTTT. It translates to CASRAVGTDTQYF.

Regarding this clonotype: A read error may account for a junction end that differs from germline. For the CDR3, the DNA is TGTGCCAGCAGTTACGGGGGTACCGGGGGCGCGGCCTACAATGGGCAGTTCTTC. Protein product: CASSYGGTGGAAYNGQFF. The chain links TRBV6-5 to TRBJ2-1; D may correspond to TRBD1 or TRBD2 (6 bases each). CDR3 length: 18 residues. CDR1 is MNHEY and CDR2 is SVGAGI in the germline V gene.

This clonotype was observed a handful of times. The V gene is TRBV28, the J gene TRBJ2-5, with 11 bases fitting TRBD2. This CDR3 has 17 amino acids. The J segment lost 4 bases and the V segment lost 5 bases, leaving 12 bases of the junction unmatched. CDR1 is MDHEN, CDR2 SYDVKM, per germline. The CDR3 is CASSPTPALAGVETQYF. The CDR3 DNA is TGTGCCAGCAGTCCAACTCCTGCACTAGCGGGGGTAGAGACCCAGTACTTC.

This clonotype came up a few times. This sequence joins TRBV10-2 and TRBJ2-7; 7 bases are shared with TRBD2. The ends lost 6 bases at V and 1 base at J; junction bases unmatched: 9. Germline CDR1 WSHSY, CDR2 SAAADI. The CDR3 runs 15 residues. DNA of the CDR3: TGCGCCAGCAGGCCCACGGGCGGGAGTTCCTACGAGCAGTACTTC. It translates to CASRPTGGSSYEQYF.

This chain links TRBV7-7 with TRBJ1-1; D ambiguous. Germline-derived CDR1 and CDR2 are SSHAT and FNYEAQ (reference sequence). The CDR3 spans 13 residues. Trimming removed 5 bases from V and 4 bases from J, with 11 bases in between. The CDR3, as DNA: TGTGCCAGCAGCAGGGAGTTGGGCACTGAAGCTTTCTTT. It specifies CASSRELGTEAFF. Full variable domain (rest looked up from reference TRBV7-7 and TRBJ1-1): GAGVSQSPRYKVTKRGQDVTLRCDPISSHATLYWYQQALGQGPEFLTYFNYEAQPDKSGLPSDRFSAERPEGSISTLTIQRTEQRDSAMYRCASSRELGTEAFFGQGTRLTVV.

This clonotype was found many times. The chain is built from TRBV7-2 and TRBJ2-3, with 13 bases matching TRBD2. This CDR3 has 18 amino acids. V lost 3 bases to trimming and J lost 2 bases; unmatched junction nucleotides: 8. Germline CDR1 reads SGHTA; CDR2 reads FQGNSA. The CDR3 spells CASSFRLAGGANTDTQYF. Written as DNA, the CDR3 is TGTGCCAGCAGCTTCAGACTAGCGGGAGGAGCGAACACAGATACGCAGTATTTT.

A few counts support this clonotype. V is TRBV7-6 and J is TRBJ2-1, with 11 bases identical to TRBD1. Germline loops: CDR1 SGHVS, CDR2 FNYEAQ. The V gene end was trimmed by 8 bases and the J gene end by 7 bases; junction bases not matched to a gene: 7. The CDR3 length is 14 residues. The CDR3 DNA is TGTGCCAGCGGGGCCGGGACAGGGGGTAATGAGCAGTTCTTC. Translating gives CASGAGTGGNEQFF.

This clonotype was recorded a few times. The chain links TRBV15 to TRBJ2-7; D gene unclear. With 3 bases removed from V and 1 base from J, the gap between germline ends came to 7 bases. The CDR3 totals 13 residues. Germline CDR1 and CDR2: LNHNV and YYDKDF (reference sequence). The chain's CDR3 is CATSSRRSYEQYF. CDR3 bases: TGTGCCACCAGCAGTCGTCGTTCCTACGAGCAGTACTTC.

On this clonotype itself: A much more abundant neighbour one base away suggests this may be a read error. This chain connects TRBV5-1 to TRBJ2-7; 7 bases match TRBD1. Germline values: CDR1 SGHRS, CDR2 YFSETQ. This CDR3 is built from 16 residues. CDR3: CAGSAYPGQLTYEQYF. CDR3 DNA sequence: TGCGCCGGCAGCGCCTATCCGGGACAGCTCACCTACGAGCAGTACTTC.

The chain employs TRBV27 and TRBJ2-3; 7 positions match TRBD1. The CDR3 spans 15 residues. V dropped 1 base and J dropped 8; count of bases not matched to a gene: 9. Germline CDR1 is MNHEY and CDR2 is SMNVEV (reference sequence). The CDR3 DNA follows: TGTGCCAGCAGTTTATTAGAGAGCAGGGGGAGTACGCAGTATTTT. Amino acid sequence: CASSLLESRGSTQYF.

About this clonotype: Given a much more abundant clone one base away, this may be a read error. The genes are TRBV7-9 and TRBJ2-7; TRBD1 aligns across 8 bases. This CDR3 is 16 amino acids long. CDR1 SEHNR and CDR2 FQNEAQ come from the germline V gene (reference sequence). CDR3 in amino acids: CASGFSRGTGSYEQYF. The DNA of the CDR3 is TGTGCCAGCGGCTTTTCGCGCGGGACAGGCTCCTACGAGCAGTACTTC.

V is TRBV19 and J is TRBJ1-2; D unresolved. CDR1 LNHDA and CDR2 SQIVND come from the germline V gene (reference sequence). This CDR3 comprises 11 residues. V lost 2 bases and J 8 bases, leaving 6 bases between the germline ends. The CDR3 DNA sequence: TGTGCCAGTAGTATACCGCGAGGCTACACCTTC. Its translation: CASSIPRGYTF.

In its sample, this clonotype was seen a few times. A much larger clone lies one base from this, so it may be a read error. The chain employs TRBV7-9 and TRBJ2-3; no clear D gene. Germline V gene data show CDR1 as SEHNR and CDR2 as FQNEAQ (reference sequence). The V end lost 5 bases, the J end lost 1 base, and 13 bases lay between the germline ends. The length of the CDR3 is 15 residues. CDR3 nucleotide sequence: TGTGCCAGCAGCCACCCCGACAAATGCACAGATACGCAGTATTTT. It specifies CASSHPDKCTDTQYF.

The chain joins TRBV29-1 to TRBJ2-1; no definite D call. The V end was cut by 4 bases, the J end by 2 bases, with 9 bases between. Germline lookup yields CDR1 SQVTM and CDR2 ANQGSEA. The CDR3 sequence is 13 residues long. This CDR3 is CSVVQQPYNEQFF. The CDR3 coding sequence is TGCAGCGTTGTACAGCAGCCCTACAATGAGCAGTTCTTC.

This chain links TRBV30 with TRBJ2-7; D gene uncertain. The CDR3 spans 12 residues. Looked up from germline, CDR1 is GTSNPN and CDR2 is SVGIG (reference sequence). V was trimmed by 2 bases and J by 6 bases, leaving 11 bases between them. Written as DNA, the CDR3 is TGTGCCTGGAGTCCTATCACCGTCGAGCAGTACTTC. Translated, it gives CAWSPITVEQYF.

The table lists this clonotype with a few counts. The V gene is TRBV4-2, the J gene TRBJ2-1; TRBD2 matches 8 bases. Germline V CDR1 and CDR2: LGHNA, YNFKEQ. The CDR3 extends over 17 amino acids. V lost 0 bases to trimming and J lost 6 bases; unmatched junction nucleotides: 10. In DNA, the CDR3 is TGTGCCAGCAGCCAAGATCACTACGGGAGGGCCGGCAATGAGCAGTTCTTC. Amino acid sequence: CASSQDHYGRAGNEQFF.

Here the CDR3 DNA reads TGTGCCAGTAGTATTGGGGGGATTGAAGCTTTCTTT. It is translated as CASSIGGIEAFF. The chain links TRBV19 to TRBJ1-1; a possible D gene is TRBD1 (5 bases). Germline CDR1 reads LNHDA; CDR2 reads SQIVND (reference sequence). V lost 3 bases and J 7 bases, leaving 9 bases between the germline ends. The CDR3 spans 12 residues.

The chain recombines TRBV4-3 with TRBJ2-3; 12 bases are a match to TRBD1. The CDR3 has 22 residues. V dropped 1 base and J dropped 3; count of bases not matched to a gene: 20. CDR1 and CDR2 (germline): LGHNA, YSLEER. The CDR3 nucleotides read TGCGCCAGCAGCCAAGCCGCGCCGCGTCCCGGGACAGGGGGCTGGGGGACAGATACGCAGTATTTT. It translates to CASSQAAPRPGTGGWGTDTQYF.

This clonotype appeared a few times. The V and J genes are TRBV6-2 or TRBV6-3 and TRBJ2-4; 9 bases match TRBD2. This CDR3 comprises 16 residues. Germline CDR1 and CDR2: MNHEY and SVGEGT. V lost 6 bases, J lost 2 bases, and 8 bases stayed unmatched. The CDR3 DNA reads TGTGCCAGCAGGCATAGACTAGCGGTAACCAAAAACATTCAGTACTTC. It specifies CASRHRLAVTKNIQYF.

This clonotype appeared a few times. The V call is TRBV7-9, the J call TRBJ1-2; tentative D call: TRBD1 (5 bases). Germline V gives CDR1 SEHNR, CDR2 FQNEAQ (reference sequence). Trimming left V 2 bases short and J 2 bases short, with 15 bases between. This CDR3 is 16 amino acids long. The CDR3 DNA follows: TGTGCCAGCAGCTTAACAAGGCCGACAGTCAACTATGGCTACACCTTC. This encodes CASSLTRPTVNYGYTF.

To note about this clonotype: A much larger clone differs by one base, so this may be a read error. The genes are TRBV9 and TRBJ2-2, with D perhaps assigned TRBD1 or TRBD2 (5 bases each). This CDR3 contains 15 residues. CDR1 SGDLS and CDR2 YYNGEE come from the germline V gene. CDR3 amino acids: CASSVFSTNTGALFF. The CDR3 region has the DNA TGTGCCAGCAGCGTTTTCAGTACGAACACCGGGGCGCTGTTTTTT.

Regarding this clonotype: Since a much larger clone is just one base distant, this may be a read error. This likely comes from a read error, as the CDR3 has no conserved phenylalanine or tryptophan at its end. V usage is TRBV7-6 and J usage is TRBJ1-1; D perhaps matches TRBD1 (6 bases). The CDR3 consists of 16 residues. Trimming shortened V by 0 bases and J by 0 bases, and 11 bases separated the two germline ends. CDR1 and CDR2 from the germline V gene are SGHVS and FNYEAQ. The CDR3 region is CASSLAWDNMNTEAFL. Here the CDR3 DNA reads TGTGCCAGCAGCTTAGCGTGGGACAACATGAACACTGAAGCTTTCTTA.

This clonotype was picked up many times. The chain links TRBV4-3 to TRBJ1-1; a weak D match, TRBD1 (6 bases). In germline, CDR1 is LGHNA, CDR2 YSLEER. V lost 3 bases to trimming and J lost 3 bases, with 14 bases between them. CDR3 length: 15 amino acids. The CDR3, as DNA: TGCGCCAGCAGCCAGATAAAGACAGGTCACACTGAAGCTTTCTTT. This encodes CASSQIKTGHTEAFF.